The present TCR beta chain was sequenced within a study of CD8+CD57+ T cells in acquired aplastic anemia. Turning to the study itself: Yields of DNA that came from sorted CD4+ and CD8+ cells averaged about 2.9 ug. CD4+ cells from healthy donors averaged roughly 11 million reads.

Genomic DNA templated the TCR beta VDJ and CDR3 profiling. TCRdb ran MiXCR on the reads and lists one entry per CDR3 protein. The data hold approximately 380,000 distinct CDR3 sequences, with roughly 64% observed a single time. Notes on the study in general: Levels of CD8+ Simpson's diversity were not significantly distinct in patients versus controls. Some 29 CD8+ CDR3 sequences were shared between patients and controls.

As for this clonotype: What it binds is not known. A read error may produce the germline difference seen at one junction end.

CDR1 and CDR2 from the germline V gene are SEHNR and FQNEAQ (reference sequence). This CDR3 has 16 amino acids. This chain joins TRBV7-9 and TRBJ2-1; D gene uncertain. This sequence was found in a human donor in good health, serving as a control. Material for sequencing was sorted CD4+, CD8+, or CD8+CD57+ T cells (not recorded which) from PBMCs. CDR3 loop: CASSLGRPRMYNAQFF. The CDR3 DNA is TGTGCCAGCAGCTTAGGGCGCCCTCGGATGTATAATGCGCAGTTCTTC.